The sequence of this TCR beta chain was determined in a study of beta chain features in type 1 diabetes. Study observations and caveats: TCRB CDR3 length was moderately but significantly reduced in all four CD4+ subsets of Type 1 diabetes patients. Researchers cautioned that cDNA sequencing could over-represent cells with high TCR expression.

Turning to this clone: Its antigen is undetermined.

cDNA synthesis used the whole RNA isolate, giving expressed TCRB sequences. The method was immunoSEQ multiplex PCR; TCRdb's version includes in-frame clones alone and lacks a portion of them. The sample has approximately 250,000 clones, around 25% seen once. The source is a woman aged 25 to 39 with type 1 diabetes. The sequenced sample was naive CD4+ T cells from blood.

In DNA, the CDR3 is TGCGCCAGCAGCCCGGGAAACAATGAGCAGTTCTTC. This encodes CASSPGNNEQFF. The chain recombines TRBV5-1 with TRBJ2-1; D is possibly TRBD2 (5 bases). The CDR3 has 12 amino acids. The ends were cut back, 4 bases at V and 5 bases at J, with 7 bases in the middle. Germline CDR1 SGHRS, CDR2 YFSETQ.